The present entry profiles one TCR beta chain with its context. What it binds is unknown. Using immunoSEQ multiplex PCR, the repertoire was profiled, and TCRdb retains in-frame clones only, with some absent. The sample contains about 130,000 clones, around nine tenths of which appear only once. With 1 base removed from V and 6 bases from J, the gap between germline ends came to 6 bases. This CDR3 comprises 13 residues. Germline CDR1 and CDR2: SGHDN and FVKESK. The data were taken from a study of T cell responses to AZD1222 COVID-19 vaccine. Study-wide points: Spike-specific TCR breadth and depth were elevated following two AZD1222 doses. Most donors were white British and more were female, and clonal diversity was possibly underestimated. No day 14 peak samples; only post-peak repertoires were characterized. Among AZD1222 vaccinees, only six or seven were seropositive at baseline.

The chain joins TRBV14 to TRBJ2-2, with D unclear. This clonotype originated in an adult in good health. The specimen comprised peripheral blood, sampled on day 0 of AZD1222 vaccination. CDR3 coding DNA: TGTGCCAGCAGCCAAGTACCGGCCGGGGAGCTGTTTTTT. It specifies CASSQVPAGELFF.